The present T cell receptor beta chain was sequenced within a study of beta chain features in type 1 diabetes. The germline V gene encodes CDR1 SGHRS and CDR2 YFSETQ. V lost 4 bases to trimming and J lost 1 base; unmatched junction nucleotides: 6. The CDR3 extends over 15 amino acids. Expressed TCRB transcripts got sequenced, as all isolated RNA was reverse transcribed. The table came from immunoSEQ multiplex PCR; TCRdb's copy has only in-frame clones and leaves some out. The sample has some 160,000 clones, 7.5% to 10% seen once. This clone was observed a handful of times. Other DNA sequences in the sample encode the same CDR3.

The source of this sequence is a woman aged 18 to 35 in good health. What was sequenced was central memory CD4+ T cells from blood. This chain links TRBV5-1 with TRBJ1-1; 8 positions match TRBD1. The CDR3 DNA is TGCGCCAGCAGCAGCTCCGGGACAGGGAACACTGAAGCTTTCTTT. Translated, it gives CASSSSGTGNTEAFF.